This TCR beta chain was recorded in a study of blood T cell repertoires in COVID-19 (dated by TCRdb to the early 2020s). In terms of the full investigation: Samples from collaborators originated in the United States, Italy and Spain and spanned both the acute and convalescent phases of COVID-19. A de-identified subject ID, COVID-19 status, age in years and sex were almost always included in the sample metadata. Where available, HLA class I and class II types were taken from metadata supplied by the sample provider and were not determined by assay-based typing. The prospective study material was composed of cDNA or gDNA derived from T cells, B-cell-depleted T cells, or PBMCs. The repertoires were released in a freely available public database meant as a resource for research on the immune response to SARS-CoV-2. The samples were drawn from two sources: the first 160 participants of the ongoing ImmuneRACE study, and over 1,000 subjects contributed by 6 global collaborators. Deeply sampled blood TCRbeta repertoires from subjects exposed to, actively infected with, or recovered from COVID-19 were included in the dataset. Paper-wide results and their limitations: How much clinical and demographic metadata was included differed by source and by participant, and the metadata was provided uncurated.

At one collaborating source in Seattle, patients were enrolled during active infection and were followed longitudinally through the course of disease. Collaborating institutions collected whole blood in K2EDTA tubes following their own protocols. For TCRbeta analysis, collaborator samples were shipped as frozen whole blood, as isolated PBMCs, or as DNA extracted from either sample type. A remark on this clone: The specificity of this receptor is unknown. It has no much larger one-base neighbor in the sample; base qualities were not kept.

TCRbeta CDR3 regions were amplified from genomic DNA by means of the immunoSEQ Assay, a bias-controlled multiplex PCR. Turning to the authors' computational methods: The number of nucleated cells in each sample was estimated from the amplification of reference gene primers within the assay. To quantify the absolute abundance of each unique TCRbeta CDR3 rearrangement, sequence reads were collapsed and filtered. For each sample, productive Simpson clonality was calculated by taking the square root of Simpson's diversity index across productive rearrangements. Entries here come from immuneACCESS through TCRdb and include only in-frame sequences with V and J called. Some clones fail to appear in such tables; in the studies checked, an unresolved V gene covers under half of the shortfall, and the cause of the remainder is unknown. V, J and clone size are those of that table, while D and trimming were read from the DNA. A total of more than 250,000 clones appear in this sample, about 90% of them only once. Just under 6.5% of the sample goes to the ten largest clones.

Compared with germline, V lacks 8 bases and J lacks 7 bases; bases without a gene match: 7. From the cysteine through the phenylalanine, the CDR3 covers 13 amino acids. Only the CDR3 DNA stays, 39 bases, in frame from base 1. The sequence was obtained from a woman aged 45-65 years with COVID-19, enrolled during active disease. The receptor chain draws on TRBV12-3 or TRBV12-4 and TRBJ2-5, with 10 central nucleotides matching TRBD2. Sequences were obtained from peripheral blood. The DNA sequence follows: TGTGCCAGCGTCCTAGCGGGGGTAGCGACCCAGTACTTC. Translated, this gives CASVLAGVATQYF.